The clone carrying this TCR beta chain was counted ten times or more. The antigen is unknown. The data originate from a study of blood T cells in healthy people across ages. Background on the study: In model experiments, template switching was able to capture about one barcoded beta molecule for every two T cells that were present. The study, taken as a whole, reports: A roughly linear age-dependent decrease characterized TCR beta diversity per million T cells.

Peripheral blood from each donor was collected in a volume of ten milliliters. CDR1 is SGDLS and CDR2 is YYNGEE in the germline V gene. This CDR3 comprises 12 residues. With 0 bases removed from V and 6 bases from J, the gap between germline ends came to 5 bases. A second PCR, run for about 6 to 11 cycles, used a sample-barcoded 5' primer plus a J-beta primer mix. Each CDR3 protein is one row after TCRdb ran MiXCR on the 5' RACE reads. The sample has about 670,000 distinct CDR3 sequences, 35% to 50% seen once; the top ten hold 25% to 35%. The sample was blood. The sequence was obtained from a man older than 75 in good health. The genes are TRBV9 and TRBJ2-3; D not certain. The CDR3 DNA is TGTGCCAGCAGCGTAGATCCTGATACGCAGTATTTT. This encodes CASSVDPDTQYF.